Each of the 6 T cell receptor beta chains below was sequenced from the same sample in a study of cytomegalovirus exposure and HLA in healthy donors. Both 60 Vbeta primers and 13 Jbeta primers went into the PCR. Libraries were prepared by immunoSEQ multiplex PCR; TCRdb keeps only in-frame clonotypes and omits some of them. The sample contains 120,000 to 150,000 clones, around three quarters of which appear only once. Sequenced material: PBMCs. Receptors originate from a woman aged 40 to 50 in good health and CMV-seropositive.

V gene TRBV18 combines with J gene TRBJ1-1, with D perhaps TRBD1 (6 bases). Trimming cost V 1 base and J 2 bases, with 11 bases left between them. This CDR3 has 15 residues. CDR1 KGHSH and CDR2 LQKENI come from the germline V gene. The CDR3 region is CASSPLAGDNTEAFF. CDR3 coding DNA: TGTGCCAGCTCACCACTCGCAGGGGATAACACTGAAGCTTTCTTT.

CDR3 sequence (DNA): TGTGCCAGTAGTGTCCGTCCCGGGACTAGCGGGGGGGTATATGAGCAGTTCTTC. Translation gives CASSVRPGTSGGVYEQFF. The chain links TRBV19 to TRBJ2-1; 16 bases align to TRBD2. Germline-derived CDR1 and CDR2 are LNHDA and SQIVND (reference sequence). V lost 5 bases and J lost 8; bases outside the gene matches: 12. CDR3 length: 18 amino acids.

The V call is TRBV7-3, the J call TRBJ2-1; D uncertain. In germline, CDR1 is SGHTA, CDR2 FQGTGA. This CDR3 is built from 13 residues. The V gene lost 5 bases and the J gene lost 10 bases, with 15 bases spanning the gap. CDR3 sequence reads: CASSEDSSREQFF. CDR3 coding DNA: TGTGCCAGCAGCGAAGACTCAAGCCGGGAGCAGTTCTTC.

V is TRBV11-2 and J is TRBJ2-1; 11 bases fit TRBD2. The CDR3 length is 15 residues. J lost 8 bases, V lost 5 bases, and 8 bases had no gene match. Germline V gene lookup returns CDR1 SGHAT and CDR2 FQNNGV. CDR3 residues: CASSRIAGGLYEQFF. CDR3 sequence (DNA): TGTGCCAGCAGCAGAATAGCGGGGGGGCTCTATGAGCAGTTCTTC.

This chain joins TRBV4-1 and TRBJ2-2, with D uncertain. The CDR3 sequence is 17 residues long. V lost 0 bases and J lost 4, with 15 bases in between. Germline V gene lookup returns CDR1 MGHRA and CDR2 YSYEKL. The CDR3 protein is CASSQDRYWRFTGELFF. The CDR3 nucleotides are TGCGCCAGCAGCCAAGATCGTTACTGGAGATTCACCGGGGAGCTGTTTTTT.

This chain uses TRBV4-1 with TRBJ1-1; TRBD1 matches 7 bases. Germline trimming cut 3 bases from V and 4 bases from J; bases unmatched to any gene: 14. The CDR3 totals 17 residues. Germline-derived CDR1 and CDR2 are MGHRA and YSYEKL. CDR3 protein: CASSHGQGKGGITEAFF. The CDR3 DNA sequence: TGCGCCAGCAGCCACGGGCAAGGGAAAGGGGGCATCACTGAAGCTTTCTTT.